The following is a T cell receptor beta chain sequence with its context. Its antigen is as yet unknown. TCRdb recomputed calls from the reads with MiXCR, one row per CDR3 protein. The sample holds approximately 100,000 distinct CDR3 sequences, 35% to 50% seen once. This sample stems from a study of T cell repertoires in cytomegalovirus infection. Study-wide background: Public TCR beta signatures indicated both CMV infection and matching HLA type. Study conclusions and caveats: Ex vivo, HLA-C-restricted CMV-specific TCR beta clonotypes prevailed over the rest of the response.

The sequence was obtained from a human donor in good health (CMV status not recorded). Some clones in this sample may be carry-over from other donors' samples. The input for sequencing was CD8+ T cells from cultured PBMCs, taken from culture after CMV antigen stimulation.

In DNA, the CDR3 is TGTGCCAGCAGCTTAGCGGGACAGTTCTACGGCAGGACTGAAGCTTTCTTT. Encoded protein: CASSLAGQFYGRTEAFF. The rearrangement joins TRBV7-2 to TRBJ1-1, with 7 bases aligning to TRBD1. The trim removed 0 bases at V and 5 bases at J, leaving 12 bases unmatched. Germline assignment: CDR1 SGHTA and CDR2 FQGNSA. This CDR3 is built from 17 residues.